This T cell receptor (beta chain) was identified in a study of beta chain features in type 1 diabetes. Study information: Over all samples combined, some 110 million sorted cells were examined. Study-wide points: TCRB CDR3 length was moderately but significantly reduced in all four CD4+ subsets of Type 1 diabetes patients. The similarity of naive, central memory and Treg TCRB repertoires appeared greater among patients than among healthy donors.

CDR1 LGHNT and CDR2 FRNRAP come from the germline V gene. The CDR3 length is 13 residues. Trimming shortened V by 6 bases and J by 4 bases, and 12 bases separated the two germline ends. Expressed TCRB transcripts were sequenced because the isolated RNA had all been reverse transcribed beforehand. The protocol was immunoSEQ multiplex PCR, while the TCRdb copy is restricted to in-frame clones and leaves out a portion. The sample carries about 660,000 clones, 11% to 15% recorded once. This clone appeared once. Antigen unknown. The chain recombines TRBV12-5 with TRBJ1-2; D possibly corresponds to TRBD1 (6 bases). This sequence was found in a man in his late teens or twenties with type 1 diabetes. The specimen sequenced was naive CD4+ T cells from blood. CDR3 bases: TGTGCTAGTGGCCAGGACAGTTCCTATGGCTACACCTTC. This translates into CASGQDSSYGYTF.